This TCR beta chain originates from a study of T cell repertoires in ileal Crohn's disease. As for this clone: The antigen is unknown.

TCRdb keeps only in-frame clones here, not all; method: immunoSEQ multiplex PCR. The repertoire consists of approximately 13,000 clones, with around 84% occurring once and the leading ten covering approximately 4.7%. Study-level findings and limits: High-frequency clones were more common in sorted CD8 than CD4 cells. Endoscopic recurrence occurred in every patient whose clonality exceeded 26.8%.

The sample taken for sequencing was ileal tissue. The sequence was obtained from an adult with Crohn's disease.

CDR3 loop: CASSGTADLEKLFF. CDR3 DNA: TGTGCCAGCAGTGGGACAGCCGACCTGGAAAAACTGTTTTTT. The chain has TRBV6-1 and TRBJ1-4; TRBD1 might be the D (6 bases). CDR3 length equals 14 residues. The germline CDR1 and CDR2 sequences are MNHNS and SASEGT. V was trimmed by 4 bases and J by 8 bases, leaving 14 bases between them.